The 30 T cell receptor beta chains in this list originate from one sample, sequenced in a study of T cell repertoires in cytomegalovirus infection. Via MiXCR, TCRdb re-called the reads, giving one row per CDR3 protein. The sample records approximately 1,000,000 distinct CDR3 sequences, more than 25% being singletons. The antigens these receptors bind are not known. Sequencing used cultured CD8+ T cells from PBMCs, obtained from culture after CMV antigen stimulation. All receptors derive from a human donor in good health (CMV status not recorded). Some clones in this sample may be carry-over from other donors' samples.

The sample holds a few counts of this clonotype. V usage is TRBV28 and J usage is TRBJ2-1, with 11 positions matching TRBD2. CDR3 length: 18 residues. V shed 3 bases, J shed 3 bases, and the junction held 10 bases outside the gene matches. Germline assignment: CDR1 MDHEN and CDR2 SYDVKM. In nucleotides, the CDR3 is TGTGCCAGCAGTTTTGTAGCGGGGGGGACCCTCCACTACAATGAGCAGTTCTTC. Amino acid sequence: CASSFVAGGTLHYNEQFF.

This clonotype was counted only a few times. The rearrangement joins TRBV24-1 to TRBJ1-1; D gene uncertain. The CDR3 loop spans 13 amino acids. Germline CDR1 and CDR2: KGHDR and SFDVKD. The V end was cut by 9 bases, the J end by 1 base, with 11 bases between. The chain's CDR3 is CATAEPGNTEAFF. The CDR3 coding sequence is TGTGCCACCGCCGAGCCCGGGAACACTGAAGCTTTCTTT.

The chain combines TRBV13 with TRBJ1-2; D is possibly TRBD1 (5 bases). Germline values: CDR1 PRHDT, CDR2 FYEKMQ (reference sequence). V was trimmed by 2 bases and J by 8 bases, leaving 18 bases between them. The CDR3 is 15 amino acids. This chain's CDR3 is CASSLRTGPLGGYTF. The CDR3 bases are TGTGCCAGCAGCTTACGAACAGGACCTCTTGGAGGCTACACCTTC.

As for this clonotype: Being one base from a much bigger clone, this may be a read error. The rearrangement uses TRBV7-3 and TRBJ1-1; 7 bases are a match to TRBD1. The CDR3 is made up of 13 amino acids. Unmatched junction bases numbered 3, after V lost 4 bases and J lost 4 bases. CDR1 and CDR2 (germline): SGHTA, FQGTGA. The CDR3 DNA reads TGTGCCAGCAGCTCACAGGGGAGCACTGAAGCTTTCTTT. Translated: CASSSQGSTEAFF.

This clonotype came up a few times. The V call is TRBV7-9, the J call TRBJ2-1; D tentatively fits TRBD1 or TRBD2 (5 bases each). Trimming shortened V by 4 bases and J by 1 base, and 20 bases separated the two germline ends. CDR1 SEHNR and CDR2 FQNEAQ come from the germline V gene (reference sequence). The CDR3 consists of 18 residues. The CDR3 loop reads CASSSRPGPPRSYNEQFF. The CDR3 bases are TGTGCCAGCAGCTCACGGCCGGGACCCCCTAGGTCCTACAATGAGCAGTTCTTC.

On this clonotype: The junction and the germline gene differ at one end; a read error may be behind it. The gene calls are TRBV7-2 and TRBJ2-1; possible D gene TRBD2, 6 bases. The CDR3 is 15 amino acids. Germline V gives CDR1 SGHTA, CDR2 FQGNSA. The CDR3 spells CANSLEASEYNEQFF. In DNA, the CDR3 is TGTGCCAACAGCTTAGAGGCTAGCGAATACAATGAGCAGTTCTTC. The variable domain in full, completed from reference TRBV7-2 and TRBJ2-1, reads GAGVSQSPSNKVTEKGKDVELRCDPISGHTALYWYRQSLGQGLEFLIYFQGNSAPDKSGLPSDRFSAERTGGSVSTLTIQRTQQEDSAVYLCANSLEASEYNEQFFGPGTRLTVL.

This clonotype showed up just a few times. The chain has TRBV6-5 and TRBJ1-1; D gene uncertain. This CDR3 has 15 amino acids. V lost 6 bases to trimming and J lost 4 bases, with 18 bases between them. Germline V CDR1 and CDR2: MNHEY, SVGAGI. The CDR3 DNA follows: TGTGCCAGCAGCGCCCAACGGGGTCTGAGCACTGAAGCTTTCTTT. Translation: CASSAQRGLSTEAFF.

This clonotype was observed a few times. The chain recombines TRBV6-2 or TRBV6-3 with TRBJ1-1; the match to TRBD1 covers 7 bases. V shed 6 bases, J shed 3 bases, and the junction held 16 bases outside the gene matches. The germline V gene has CDR1 MNHEY and CDR2 SVGEGT. The CDR3 is 17 amino acids. CDR3 loop: CASRPRTTGARDTEAFF. The DNA for the CDR3 is TGTGCCAGCAGACCCCGAACCACAGGGGCGCGGGACACTGAAGCTTTCTTT.

This clonotype was counted once. The rearrangement uses TRBV7-6 and TRBJ2-3; D gene uncertain. Trimming took off 2 bases at V and 2 bases at J, with 11 bases between the two ends. Germline CDR1 is SGHVS and CDR2 is FNYEAQ. The CDR3 sequence is 15 residues long. CDR3 protein: CASSLLTETTDTQYF. CDR3 DNA sequence: TGTGCCAGCAGCTTACTTACAGAGACCACAGATACGCAGTATTTT.

This clonotype was seen a few times. The genes are TRBV19 and TRBJ1-1, with D tentatively TRBD1 (5 bases). Trimming took 6 bases from V and 2 from J, leaving 10 bases between them. The CDR3 contains 13 residues. Germline V gives CDR1 LNHDA, CDR2 SQIVND (reference sequence). The CDR3 sequence is CASSWDQNTEAFF. DNA of the CDR3: TGTGCCAGTAGCTGGGACCAAAACACTGAAGCTTTCTTT.

V and J are TRBV6-5 and TRBJ1-5; D is uncertain. CDR3 length: 14 amino acids. V shed 0 bases and J shed 7 bases, with 10 bases lying between them. The germline V gene has CDR1 MNHEY and CDR2 SVGAGI. The CDR3 coding sequence is TGTGCCAGCAGTTACTCGTTGGGAAAACAGCCCCAGCATTTT. Translating it yields CASSYSLGKQPQHF.

This rearrangement joins TRBV20-1 to TRBJ2-3; 9 nucleotides line up with TRBD2. V lost 1 base, J lost 3 bases, and 8 bases stayed unmatched. In germline, CDR1 is DFQATT, CDR2 SNEGSKA (reference sequence). The CDR3 extends over 16 amino acids. The CDR3 coding sequence is TGCAGTGCTAGAGGGAAGGCGAGCGGGAGGACAGATACGCAGTATTTT. Translated, it gives CSARGKASGRTDTQYF.

In its sample, this clonotype was seen a few times. The genes are TRBV27 and TRBJ1-2; the D is unclear. The germline CDR1 and CDR2 sequences are MNHEY and SMNVEV (reference sequence). Trimming removed 4 bases from V and 0 bases from J, with 12 bases in between. The CDR3 has 15 residues. The CDR3 coding sequence is TGTGCCAGCAGTTCTCTCCGTGGTTCTAACTATGGCTACACCTTC. It codes for CASSSLRGSNYGYTF.

This clonotype appeared a few times. The V gene is TRBV20-1, the J gene TRBJ2-7; 10 positions agree with TRBD2. Germline V lookup: CDR1 DFQATT, CDR2 SNEGSKA (reference sequence). V lost 1 base, J lost 0 bases, and 3 bases stayed unmatched. This CDR3 contains 15 residues. The CDR3 sequence: CSARGAGGSSYEQYV. For the CDR3, the DNA is TGCAGTGCTAGAGGAGCGGGGGGGAGCTCCTACGAGCAGTACGTC.

This chain uses TRBV19 with TRBJ1-2; tentatively, D is TRBD1 (5 bases). The germline CDR1 and CDR2 sequences are LNHDA and SQIVND (reference sequence). The CDR3 extends over 14 amino acids. The ends were cut back, 6 bases at V and 3 bases at J, with 14 bases in the middle. CDR3 bases: TGTGCCAGTAGATCCGGGACCGAATACTATGGCTACACCTTC. It translates to CASRSGTEYYGYTF.

The chain recombines TRBV24-1 with TRBJ2-1, with 10 bases that match TRBD1. Unmatched junction bases numbered 8, after V lost 3 bases and J lost 7 bases. The V gene's germline CDR1 is KGHDR and CDR2 SFDVKD. This CDR3 is 16 amino acids long. The CDR3 bases are TGTGCCACCAGTGATCCCCAGACAGGGGGCCCGAATGAGCAGTTCTTC. Its translation is CATSDPQTGGPNEQFF.

The chain couples TRBV27 to TRBJ2-7; possibly TRBD1 for D (6 bases). This CDR3 is built from 18 residues. Germline CDR1 is MNHEY and CDR2 is SMNVEV (reference sequence). Trimming shortened V by 0 bases and J by 1 base, and 19 bases separated the two germline ends. CDR3: CASSLSSQHRDVSYEQYF. CDR3 sequence (DNA): TGTGCCAGCAGTTTATCGTCCCAGCACAGGGATGTTTCCTACGAGCAGTACTTC.

With regard to this clonotype: This sequence may be a read error, since a much larger clone differs from it by one base. The J gene is TRBJ2-5, the V gene TRBV7-6; 7 bases line up with TRBD2. The CDR3 extends over 15 amino acids. Germline V CDR1 and CDR2: SGHVS, FNYEAQ. The DNA for the CDR3 is TGTGTCAGCAGCGAAGGAGCGGGGACCCAAGAGACCCAGTACTTC. It translates to CVSSEGAGTQETQYF.

This clonotype was counted only a few times. V and J are TRBV4-1 and TRBJ1-1, with D unclear. Germline V gene lookup returns CDR1 MGHRA and CDR2 YSYEKL. This CDR3 comprises 17 residues. Trimming took off 0 bases at V and 0 bases at J, with 14 bases between the two ends. CDR3 sequence reads: CASSQDQMGKLNTEAFF. The CDR3 nucleotides are TGCGCCAGCAGCCAAGATCAGATGGGAAAATTGAACACTGAAGCTTTCTTT.

This clonotype was counted many times. The chain has TRBV7-2 and TRBJ2-3; tentative D call: TRBD2 (5 bases). In germline, CDR1 is SGHTA, CDR2 FQGNSA. Trimming took off 4 bases at V and 3 bases at J, with 17 bases between the two ends. CDR3 length: 16 residues. This chain's CDR3 is CASSSLLVSRTDTQYF. Written as DNA, the CDR3 is TGTGCCAGCAGCTCCCTACTAGTTTCAAGGACAGATACGCAGTATTTT.

The sample holds a few counts of this clonotype. This chain joins TRBV20-1 and TRBJ2-7; perhaps TRBD1 as D (6 bases). Germline CDR1 and CDR2: DFQATT and SNEGSKA (reference sequence). Deletions cut 1 base from V and 1 base from J, with 8 bases between. The CDR3 extends over 13 amino acids. CDR3 protein: CSARGQESYEQYF. CDR3 in DNA: TGCAGTGCTAGAGGACAGGAATCCTACGAGCAGTACTTC.

With respect to this clonotype: This may arise from a read error, as a much more abundant clone is one base away. This sequence joins TRBV6-6 and TRBJ2-5; 8 bases are shared with TRBD2. CDR3 length: 18 amino acids. CDR1 MNHNY and CDR2 SVGAGI come from the germline V gene (reference sequence). This CDR3 is CTSSPSGAGGALGETQYF. In DNA, the CDR3 is TGTACCAGCAGTCCTTCGGGGGCGGGGGGCGCCCTTGGGGAGACCCAGTACTTC.

A single count supports this clonotype. The chain carries TRBV29-1 and TRBJ1-1, with a tentative D call TRBD1 (5 bases). This CDR3 comprises 18 residues. Germline assignment: CDR1 SQVTM and CDR2 ANQGSEA. Trimming pared 3 bases from V and 3 bases from J, leaving 26 bases between. The CDR3 nucleotides are TGCAGCGTTGACGAAAACCGGCAACGGGACGGGGAGTACACTGAAGCTTTCTTT. This gives the protein CSVDENRQRDGEYTEAFF.

The chain has TRBV7-3 and TRBJ2-3; 15 bases fit TRBD2. With 0 bases clipped from V and 5 bases from J, the junction kept 3 bases outside the gene matches. Germline loops: CDR1 SGHTA, CDR2 FQGTGA. The CDR3 length is 17 residues. The CDR3 loop reads CASSLTGTSGGRDTQYF. The CDR3 DNA reads TGTGCCAGCAGCTTAACTGGGACTAGCGGGGGGCGAGATACGCAGTATTTT.

The chain employs TRBV18 and TRBJ1-2, with 8 bases that match TRBD1. J gave up 7 bases and V 4 bases, and 11 bases lay outside the gene matches. Germline V gene sequence: CDR1 KGHSH, CDR2 LQKENI. This CDR3 is 15 amino acids long. The CDR3 region is CASSRGIAGGGGYTF. CDR3 DNA sequence: TGTGCCAGCTCACGAGGGATTGCAGGGGGCGGTGGCTACACCTTC. The complete variable domain, with remaining parts taken from reference TRBV18 and TRBJ1-2, reads NAGVMQNPRHLVRRRGQEARLRCSPMKGHSHVYWYRQLPEEGLKFMVYLQKENIIDESGMPKERFSAEFPKEGPSILRIQQVVRGDSAAYFCASSRGIAGGGGYTFGSGTRLTVV.

This chain's CDR3 is CASSPPDRVYEQFF. The CDR3 DNA reads TGTGCCAGCAGCCCGCCGGACAGGGTTTATGAGCAGTTCTTC. The chain combines TRBV5-3 with TRBJ2-1, with 8 bases identical to TRBD1. TRBV5-3 is designated an ORF whose function remains uncertain. The CDR3 extends over 14 amino acids. Germline trimming cut 8 bases from V and 8 bases from J; bases unmatched to any gene: 12.

This clonotype was detected many times. The chain is built from TRBV28 and TRBJ2-1; no clear D gene. Germline-derived CDR1 and CDR2 are MDHEN and SYDVKM. The CDR3 totals 13 residues. Trimming cost V 10 bases and J 4 bases, with 14 bases left between them. CDR3 sequence: CAISLGSYNEQFF. The CDR3 DNA sequence: TGTGCCATCTCCCTGGGTTCGTACAATGAGCAGTTCTTC.

The chain employs TRBV28 and TRBJ1-5; possible D gene TRBD1, 6 bases. From germline, CDR1 is MDHEN and CDR2 SYDVKM. Deletions cut 6 bases from V and 6 bases from J, with 21 bases between. This CDR3 is 16 amino acids long. This CDR3 is CASRTQDRGAGQPQHF. CDR3 nucleotide sequence: TGTGCCAGCAGGACTCAAGATAGGGGGGCAGGTCAGCCCCAGCATTTT.

This chain joins TRBV27 and TRBJ2-1, with 7 bases aligning to TRBD1. The ends lost 5 bases at V and 10 bases at J; junction bases unmatched: 17. CDR1 is MNHEY, CDR2 SMNVEV, per germline (reference sequence). The CDR3 is made up of 16 amino acids. DNA for the CDR3: TGTGCCAGCAGTCCCCCCCCGGCACAGGGGTTAGAGGAGCAGTTCTTC. This encodes CASSPPPAQGLEEQFF.

A remark on this clonotype: The germline gene is not matched at one end of the junction; a read error may be the cause. The V gene is TRBV6-5, the J gene TRBJ2-1; 7 positions match TRBD1. The CDR3 has 11 residues. Germline V CDR1 and CDR2: MNHEY, SVGAGI. In DNA form, the CDR3 reads TGTGTCAGCAGTTCAGGGGGTGAGCAGTTCTTC. It codes for CVSSSGGEQFF.